This entry lists 4 T cell receptor beta chains sequenced from one sample in a study of T cell responses to AZD1222 COVID-19 vaccine. Data came from immunoSEQ multiplex PCR; TCRdb stores just in-frame clones and leaves some out. Among around 120,000 clones listed, roughly 90% were seen once. The material was peripheral blood, obtained 28 days after the second AZD1222 dose. These receptors all come from an adult who received the AZD1222 COVID-19 vaccine.

V usage is TRBV19 and J usage is TRBJ1-5; 11 positions match TRBD1. CDR1 is LNHDA, CDR2 SQIVND, per germline (reference sequence). This CDR3 is 16 amino acids long. Losses at the gene ends were 4 bases for V and 5 bases for J; bases not matched to a gene: 7. In nucleotides, the CDR3 is TGTGCCAGTAGTAAAACGGACAGGGGGCGGTATCAGCCCCAGCATTTT. Its protein product is CASSKTDRGRYQPQHF.

J is TRBJ2-1 and V is TRBV6-6; no reliable D call. The CDR3 length is 11 residues. Germline CDR1 MNHNY, CDR2 SVGAGI (reference sequence). The V end lost 0 bases, the J end lost 7 bases, and 1 base lay between the germline ends. The CDR3 DNA is TGTGCCAGCAGTTACTCAAATGAGCAGTTCTTC. The encoded protein is CASSYSNEQFF.

The V gene is TRBV7-8, the J gene TRBJ1-1; the match to TRBD1 covers 7 bases. Germline V gene data show CDR1 as SGHVS and CDR2 as FQNEAQ. J was trimmed by 2 bases and V by 1 base; bases with no gene match: 4. This CDR3 comprises 15 residues. The CDR3: CASSLVGQTNTEAFF. CDR3 coding DNA: TGTGCCAGCAGCTTAGTGGGACAGACAAACACTGAAGCTTTCTTT.

This clone was observed a single time. The chain joins TRBV28 to TRBJ2-1; 7 bases are shared with TRBD1. V was pared by 5 bases and J by 12 bases, with 16 bases of the junction left unmatched. This CDR3 is 15 amino acids long. Germline assignment: CDR1 MDHEN and CDR2 SYDVKM. CDR3 nucleotide sequence: TGTGCCAGCAGTCCCCGGGACAGACCGAACGAGCGGCAGTTCTTC. This codes for CASSPRDRPNERQFF.